The T cell receptor (beta chain) described here comes from a study of OX40 agonist ivuxolimab in advanced cancers. This clone was recorded once. Clones were read by immunoSEQ multiplex PCR, and TCRdb kept only the in-frame ones, dropping some. This table holds more than 75,000 clones, about 88% found once. Per germline, CDR1 KGHSH and CDR2 LQKENI. V dropped 8 bases and J dropped 2; count of bases not matched to a gene: 2. CDR3 length: 12 residues. Specimen: CD4+ or CD8+ T cells sorted from blood, collected in a trial of the OX40 agonist ivuxolimab. The chain is built from TRBV18 and TRBJ2-5; 7 positions agree with TRBD1. This sequence originates from an adult with an advanced solid tumor such as melanoma, head and neck, liver or kidney cancer. The CDR3 nucleotides read TGTGCCAGCGCGACAGGGCAAGAGACCCAGTACTTC. Its translation is CASATGQETQYF.